These 8 T cell receptor beta chains were sequenced from one sample in a study of control samples from healthy donors and cancer patients. Assay: immunoSEQ multiplex PCR; the TCRdb copy retains only in-frame clones and omits some. The table includes 70,000 to 100,000 clones, around 92% detected once. Sequencing was carried out using blood. The receptors shown here come from a man aged 45-65 years in good health.

The rearrangement links TRBV6-5 to TRBJ1-5, with D unclear. Per the germline V gene, CDR1 is MNHEY and CDR2 is SVGAGI. The CDR3 has 14 residues. The V and J ends lost 5 bases and 0 bases respectively, with 8 bases between them. For the CDR3, the DNA is TGTGCCAGCAGTCGACTTCATAGCAATCAGCCCCAGCATTTT. Its translation: CASSRLHSNQPQHF.

The rearrangement joins TRBV5-8 to TRBJ1-5; D gene ambiguous. The CDR3 is 12 amino acids. V was pared by 0 bases and J by 11 bases, with 9 bases between. Germline CDR1 SGHTS, CDR2 YDEGEE. In DNA, the CDR3 is TGTGCCAGCAGCTTGGCGGCGGGGACCCAGCATTTT. Its translation is CASSLAAGTQHF.

The chain has TRBV19 and TRBJ1-4; D is uncertain. CDR1 and CDR2 (germline): LNHDA, SQIVND (reference sequence). Between the trimmed V and J ends, which lost 7 bases and 6 bases, there was a span of 15 bases. The CDR3 length is 14 residues. The CDR3 coding sequence is TGTGCCAGTAATGGGAACAGCATTCATGAAAAACTGTTTTTT. Translation gives CASNGNSIHEKLFF.

This chain connects TRBV5-1 to TRBJ1-2; possibly TRBD1 for D (6 bases). Trimming removed 0 bases at V and 5 bases at J, with 14 bases between. Looked up from germline, CDR1 is SGHRS and CDR2 is YFSETQ. The CDR3 totals 15 residues. The CDR3 loop reads CASSLDVGGGYGYTF. The DNA of the CDR3 is TGCGCCAGCAGCTTGGATGTAGGAGGGGGTTATGGCTACACCTTC.

V usage is TRBV20-1 and J usage is TRBJ2-3; D might be TRBD1 or TRBD2, each matching 5 bases. The germline CDR1 and CDR2 sequences are DFQATT and SNEGSKA (reference sequence). There are 11 residues in the CDR3. The CDR3 coding sequence is TGCAGGGGGGACAGCACAGATACGCAGTATTTT. It translates to CRGDSTDTQYF.

The genes are TRBV11-2 and TRBJ2-4, with a tentative D call TRBD2 (6 bases). The CDR3 runs to 17 residues. CDR1 is SGHAT, CDR2 FQNNGV, per germline. Trimming removed 2 bases at V and 0 bases at J, with 14 bases between. In DNA, the CDR3 is TGTGCCAGCAGCTTAAGCGCCGGGGGAGTAGCCAAAAACATTCAGTACTTC. It is translated as CASSLSAGGVAKNIQYF. Full variable domain (rest looked up from reference TRBV11-2 and TRBJ2-4): EAGVAQSPRYKIIEKRQSVAFWCNPISGHATLYWYQQILGQGPKLLIQFQNNGVVDDSQLPKDRFSAERLKGVDSTLKIQPAKLEDSAVYLCASSLSAGGVAKNIQYFGAGTRLSVL.

The V and J genes are TRBV7-6 and TRBJ2-3, with 9 positions matching TRBD2. CDR1 SGHVS and CDR2 FNYEAQ come from the germline V gene. The CDR3 contains 15 residues. The ends lost 6 bases at V and 0 bases at J; junction bases unmatched: 4. CDR3 amino acids: CASRRTSVSTDTQYF. The CDR3 DNA is TGTGCCAGCAGGCGGACTAGCGTTAGCACAGATACGCAGTATTTT.

V usage is TRBV6-2 or TRBV6-3 and J usage is TRBJ2-1; maybe TRBD1 (5 bases). The V end was cut by 3 bases, the J end by 8 bases, with 17 bases between. Germline values: CDR1 MNHEY, CDR2 SVGEGT. The CDR3 totals 15 residues. This chain's CDR3 is CASSYGQSRRDEQFF. In DNA form, the CDR3 reads TGTGCCAGCAGTTATGGACAATCCAGGCGCGATGAGCAGTTCTTC.